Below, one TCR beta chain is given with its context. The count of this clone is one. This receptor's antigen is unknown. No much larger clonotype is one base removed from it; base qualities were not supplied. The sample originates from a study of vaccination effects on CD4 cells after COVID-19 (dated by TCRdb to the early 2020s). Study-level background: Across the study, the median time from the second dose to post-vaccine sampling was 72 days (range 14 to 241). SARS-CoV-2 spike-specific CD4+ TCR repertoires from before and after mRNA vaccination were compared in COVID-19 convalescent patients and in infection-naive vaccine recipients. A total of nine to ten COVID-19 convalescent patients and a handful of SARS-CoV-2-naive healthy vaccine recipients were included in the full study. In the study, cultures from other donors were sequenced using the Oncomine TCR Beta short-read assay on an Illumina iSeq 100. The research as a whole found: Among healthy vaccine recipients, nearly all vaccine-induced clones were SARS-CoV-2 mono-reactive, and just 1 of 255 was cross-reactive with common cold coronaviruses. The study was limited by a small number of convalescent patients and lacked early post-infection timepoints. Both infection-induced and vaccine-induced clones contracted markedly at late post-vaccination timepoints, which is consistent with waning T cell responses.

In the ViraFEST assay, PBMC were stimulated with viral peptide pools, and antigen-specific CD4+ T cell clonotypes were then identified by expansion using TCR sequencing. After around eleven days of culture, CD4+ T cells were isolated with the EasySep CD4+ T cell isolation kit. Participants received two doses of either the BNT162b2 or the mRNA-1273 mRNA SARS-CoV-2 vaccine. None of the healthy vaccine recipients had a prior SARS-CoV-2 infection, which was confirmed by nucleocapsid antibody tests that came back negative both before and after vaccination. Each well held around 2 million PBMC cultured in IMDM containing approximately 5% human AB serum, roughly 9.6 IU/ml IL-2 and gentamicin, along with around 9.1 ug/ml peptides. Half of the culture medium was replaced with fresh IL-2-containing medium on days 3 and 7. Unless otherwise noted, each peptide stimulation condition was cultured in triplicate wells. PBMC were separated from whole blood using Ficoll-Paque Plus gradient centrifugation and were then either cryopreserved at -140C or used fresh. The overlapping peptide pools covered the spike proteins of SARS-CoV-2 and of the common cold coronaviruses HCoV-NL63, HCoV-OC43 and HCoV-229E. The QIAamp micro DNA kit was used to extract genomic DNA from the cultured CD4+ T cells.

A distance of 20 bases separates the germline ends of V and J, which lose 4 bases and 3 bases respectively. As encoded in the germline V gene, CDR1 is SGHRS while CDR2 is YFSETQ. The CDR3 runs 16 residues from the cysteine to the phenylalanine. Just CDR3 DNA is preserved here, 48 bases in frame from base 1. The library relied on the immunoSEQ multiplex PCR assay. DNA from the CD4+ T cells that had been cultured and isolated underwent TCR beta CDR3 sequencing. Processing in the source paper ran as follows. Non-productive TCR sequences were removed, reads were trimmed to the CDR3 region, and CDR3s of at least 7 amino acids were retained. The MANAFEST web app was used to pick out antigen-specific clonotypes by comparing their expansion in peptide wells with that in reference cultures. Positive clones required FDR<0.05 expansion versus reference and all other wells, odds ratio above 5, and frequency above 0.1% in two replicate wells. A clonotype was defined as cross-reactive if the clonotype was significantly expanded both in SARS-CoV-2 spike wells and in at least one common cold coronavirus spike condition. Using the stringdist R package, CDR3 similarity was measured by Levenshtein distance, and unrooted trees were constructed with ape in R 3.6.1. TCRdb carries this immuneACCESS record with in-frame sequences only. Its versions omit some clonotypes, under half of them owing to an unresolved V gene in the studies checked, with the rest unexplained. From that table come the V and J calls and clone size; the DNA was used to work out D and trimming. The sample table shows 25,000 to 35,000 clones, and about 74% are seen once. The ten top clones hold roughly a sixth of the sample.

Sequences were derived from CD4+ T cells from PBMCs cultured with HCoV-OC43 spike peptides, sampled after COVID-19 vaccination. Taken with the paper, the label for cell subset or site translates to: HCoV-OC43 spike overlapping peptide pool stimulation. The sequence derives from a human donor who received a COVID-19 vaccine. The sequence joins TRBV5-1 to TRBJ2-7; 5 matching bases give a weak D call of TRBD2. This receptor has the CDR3 CASSPLGVAGYYEQYF. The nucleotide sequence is TGCGCCAGCAGCCCCCTTGGGGTGGCGGGTTACTACGAGCAGTACTTC.